The 7 T cell receptor beta chains below come from one sample, sequenced in a study of spatial heterogeneity in lung cancer. TCRdb re-called the 5' RACE reads through MiXCR, storing one row per CDR3 protein. Of 1,000 or so distinct CDR3 sequences listed, 44% are singletons. Time point: blood at routine non-recurrence follow-up after resection. The specimen comprised PBMCs, sampled at follow-up. The receptors derive from a female donor with early-stage non-small cell lung cancer.

This clonotype is a singleton in its sample. Because the library targeted alpha chains, this beta chain is an off-target read whose size means little. The chain employs TRBV5-1 and TRBJ2-3; no reliable D call. The V end lost 2 bases, the J end lost 0 bases, and 13 bases lay between the germline ends. Germline V gene lookup returns CDR1 SGHRS and CDR2 YFSETQ. This CDR3 has 16 amino acids. CDR3 coding DNA: TGCGCCAGCAGCTTCGAACAGACTTCTAGCACAGATACGCAGTATTTT. It encodes CASSFEQTSSTDTQYF.

A remark on this clonotype: For a library built for alpha chains, this beta chain is a stray read; little rests on its size. V is TRBV20-1 and J is TRBJ2-7; D is perhaps TRBD2 (6 bases). Germline loops: CDR1 DFQATT, CDR2 SNEGSKA (reference sequence). V lost 2 bases to trimming and J lost 2 bases, with 19 bases between them. The CDR3 is 16 residues long. The CDR3 is CSARTPRGTSPYEQYF. The CDR3 DNA sequence: TGCAGTGCTAGAACCCCCCGGGGGACTTCCCCCTACGAGCAGTACTTC.

As concerns this clonotype: The library was designed around alpha chains, so this beta chain is a stray read whose abundance carries little weight. The chain is built from TRBV20-1 and TRBJ2-5; 7 bases are shared with TRBD2. The CDR3 spans 15 residues. Germline V gives CDR1 DFQATT, CDR2 SNEGSKA (reference sequence). The V and J ends lost 4 bases and 2 bases, in that order; junction bases with no gene match: 10. The CDR3 nucleotides read TGCAGTGCTACTCGGGGTAGCGGGCCACAAGAGACCCAGTACTTC. This sequence encodes CSATRGSGPQETQYF.

This clonotype was picked up a small number of times. As an off-target read in a library built for alpha chains, this beta chain has a frequency of little significance. The rearrangement uses TRBV5-4 and TRBJ2-7, with 7 bases that match TRBD1. This CDR3 is 14 amino acids long. Trimming cost V 3 bases and J 2 bases; bases outside gene matches: 5. Germline V gene data show CDR1 as SGHNT and CDR2 as YYREEE (reference sequence). CDR3 DNA: TGTGCCAGCAGCTCCGGGACAGCTCCCTACGAGCAGTACTTC. The encoded protein is CASSSGTAPYEQYF.

For this clonotype: This beta chain is an off-target read within a library intended for alpha chains, so its frequency means little. The J gene is TRBJ2-7, the V gene TRBV6-5; TRBD2 aligns across 7 bases. The CDR3 runs 17 residues. Unmatched junction bases numbered 12, after V lost 2 bases and J lost 2 bases. Germline V CDR1 and CDR2: MNHEY, SVGAGI. CDR3: CASSYDAGLAATYEQYF. As DNA, the CDR3 is TGTGCCAGCAGTTACGACGCTGGGCTAGCGGCTACCTACGAGCAGTACTTC.

In regard to this clonotype: In a library made to pick up alpha chains, this beta chain is a stray read with a size that means little. CDR3 sequence: CAWSVVAGFSYEQYF. The CDR3 DNA reads TGTGCCTGGAGTGTGGTAGCGGGATTCTCCTACGAGCAGTACTTC. The chain joins TRBV30 to TRBJ2-7; 8 bases are shared with TRBD2. The V and J ends lost 0 bases and 0 bases, in that order; junction bases with no gene match: 4. CDR3 length: 15 amino acids. The V gene's germline CDR1 is GTSNPN and CDR2 SVGIG (reference sequence).

In regard to this clonotype: The library was built for alpha chains, so this beta chain is an off-target read and its size means little. The chain has TRBV5-1 and TRBJ2-3, with 10 bases that match TRBD2. V lost 4 bases and J lost 5; bases outside the gene matches: 10. Looked up from germline, CDR1 is SGHRS and CDR2 is YFSETQ. This CDR3 region has 16 residues. The DNA for the CDR3 is TGCGCCAGCAGCCTCGGGACTAGCGAGATTCGAGATACGCAGTATTTT. Protein: CASSLGTSEIRDTQYF.